The 13 T cell receptor beta chains below all came from one sample that was sequenced in a study of blood T cell repertoires in COVID-19. Using immunoSEQ multiplex PCR, the repertoire was profiled, and TCRdb retains in-frame clones only, with some absent. The data contain about 120,000 clones, 76% of them singletons. Sequencing was performed on peripheral blood. The receptor set was obtained from a woman older than 75 with acute or convalescent COVID-19.

V usage is TRBV5-4 and J usage is TRBJ2-1; TRBD2 matches 14 bases. The CDR3 runs 15 residues. Germline CDR1 SGHNT, CDR2 YYREEE (reference sequence). V was pared by 4 bases and J by 9 bases, with 6 bases of the junction left unmatched. The CDR3 here is CASSPGLAGGGEQFF. CDR3 bases: TGTGCCAGCAGCCCCGGACTAGCGGGAGGCGGTGAGCAGTTCTTC.

This clone was counted many times. This chain joins TRBV7-6 and TRBJ2-7; 9 bases align to TRBD1. The CDR3 extends over 17 amino acids. V gave up 2 bases and J gave up 2 bases; unmatched junction bases: 10. The germline CDR1 and CDR2 sequences are SGHVS and FNYEAQ. The CDR3 sequence is CASSLRAPGQGAYEQYF. The CDR3 region has the DNA TGTGCCAGCAGCTTAAGAGCCCCGGGACAGGGAGCCTACGAGCAGTACTTC.

This clone occurred once. V usage is TRBV9 and J usage is TRBJ1-6; the D is unclear. Trimming pared 7 bases from V and 6 bases from J, leaving 11 bases between. CDR3 length: 13 amino acids. Per germline, CDR1 SGDLS and CDR2 YYNGEE. CDR3 DNA: TGTGCCAGCGCTCGCGAGGCTAATTCACCCCTCCACTTT. This encodes CASAREANSPLHF.

The chain carries TRBV19 and TRBJ2-1; 12 nucleotides match TRBD2. The germline V gene has CDR1 LNHDA and CDR2 SQIVND (reference sequence). This CDR3 has 14 residues. The V segment lost 6 bases and the J segment 4 bases; nucleotides outside the gene matches: 1. CDR3 in amino acids: CASSGLAGYNEQFF. The CDR3 region has the DNA TGTGCCAGTAGCGGACTAGCGGGGTACAATGAGCAGTTCTTC. Using reference TRBV19 and TRBJ2-1 for the parts outside the CDR3, the full variable domain is DGGITQSPKYLFRKEGQNVTLSCEQNLNHDAMYWYRQDPGQGLRLIYYSQIVNDFQKGDIAEGYSVSREKKESFPLTVTSAQKNPTAFYLCASSGLAGYNEQFFGPGTRLTVL.

The chain carries TRBV7-9 and TRBJ1-1; TRBD1 agrees at 9 bases. Germline-derived CDR1 and CDR2 are SEHNR and FQNEAQ (reference sequence). CDR3 length: 17 residues. V dropped 5 bases and J dropped 7; count of bases not matched to a gene: 17. The CDR3 DNA reads TGTGCCAGCAGCCCCGGTCCCGGGACAGGGAACGGGAATGAAGCTTTCTTT. Translation: CASSPGPGTGNGNEAFF.

This chain connects TRBV6-5 to TRBJ2-7, with D uncertain. Per the germline V gene, CDR1 is MNHEY and CDR2 is SVGAGI. Trimming removed 10 bases at V and 6 bases at J, with 13 bases between. CDR3 length: 11 residues. CDR3 sequence: CATRGVSEQYF. Here the CDR3 DNA reads TGTGCCACCCGAGGAGTTAGCGAGCAGTACTTC.

The chain links TRBV3-1 (or the pseudogene TRBV3-2) to TRBJ2-7; 12 bases are a match to TRBD2. Trimming cost V 0 bases and J 2 bases; bases outside gene matches: 2. This CDR3 contains 16 residues. Germline V CDR1 and CDR2: LGHDT, YNNKEL (reference sequence). The CDR3 protein is CASSQEASGRAYEQYF. The CDR3, as DNA: TGTGCCAGCAGCCAAGAAGCTAGCGGGAGGGCCTACGAGCAGTACTTC.

CDR3 sequence (DNA): TGTGCCAGCAGCTCTCGGACAGGACGAGGCACCGGGGAGCTGTTTTTT. Its protein is CASSSRTGRGTGELFF. The chain combines TRBV7-2 with TRBJ2-2; 7 nucleotides align to TRBD1. The CDR3 consists of 16 residues. V dropped 4 bases and J dropped 4; count of bases not matched to a gene: 9. Germline V gives CDR1 SGHTA, CDR2 FQGNSA.

The chain is built from TRBV6-5 and TRBJ1-6, with 10 bases lining up with TRBD1. CDR1 and CDR2 (germline): MNHEY, SVGAGI. V lost 0 bases, J lost 10 bases, and 3 bases stayed unmatched. The CDR3 runs 15 residues. DNA of the CDR3: TGTGCCAGCAGTTACTCGGGACAGGGGAGCTCACCCCTCCACTTT. It translates to CASSYSGQGSSPLHF.

The V gene is TRBV19, the J gene TRBJ2-2; D is perhaps TRBD2 (6 bases). V lost 8 bases to trimming and J lost 3 bases, with 16 bases between them. The germline V gene has CDR1 LNHDA and CDR2 SQIVND (reference sequence). The CDR3 extends over 15 amino acids. CDR3 sequence reads: CASSRRGVDTGELFF. The CDR3, as DNA: TGTGCCAGTTCCCGGAGGGGTGTTGACACCGGGGAGCTGTTTTTT.

The rearrangement joins TRBV29-1 to TRBJ2-3; D unresolved. Between the trimmed V and J ends, which lost 3 bases and 4 bases, there was a span of 11 bases. This CDR3 has 13 amino acids. Looked up from germline, CDR1 is SQVTM and CDR2 is ANQGSEA. The DNA of the CDR3 is TGCAGCGTTGATGCCAGATTTGCAGATACGCAGTATTTT. Translation gives CSVDARFADTQYF.

The V gene is TRBV3-1 (or the pseudogene TRBV3-2), the J gene TRBJ1-4; tentative D call: TRBD1 (5 bases). Germline CDR1 reads LGHDT; CDR2 reads YNNKEL (reference sequence). The CDR3 totals 17 residues. Trimming pared 2 bases from V and 7 bases from J, leaving 20 bases between. Here the CDR3 DNA reads TGTGCCAGCAGCCAACTAAAAAGCACTCGGGGGGGTGAAAAACTGTTTTTT. This codes for CASSQLKSTRGGEKLFF.

V and J are TRBV5-1 and TRBJ1-6; 7 nucleotides match TRBD1. In germline, CDR1 is SGHRS, CDR2 YFSETQ. V was pared by 1 base and J by 6 bases, with 4 bases of the junction left unmatched. This CDR3 comprises 15 residues. CDR3 DNA sequence: TGCGCCAGCAGCTTGACGGGACAGACTAATTCACCCCTCCACTTT. Its translation is CASSLTGQTNSPLHF. Supplemented by reference TRBV5-1 and TRBJ1-6, the full variable domain reads KAGVTQTPRYLIKTRGQQVTLSCSPISGHRSVSWYQQTPGQGLQFLFEYFSETQRNKGNFPGRFSGRQFSNSRSEMNVSTLELGDSALYLCASSLTGQTNSPLHFGNGTRLTVT.